These 2 T cell receptor beta chains share one sample of origin, sequenced in a study of T cells in Graves' hyperthyroidism and ophthalmopathy. RNA transcripts served as the template for amplifying TCR beta CDR3 regions. The HTBI primer set served for first-round RT-PCR of the TCR CDR3. TCRdb re-called the multiplex PCR reads with MiXCR, one entry per CDR3 protein. This sample carries around 450,000 distinct CDR3 sequences, less than 20% of them seen once, and the ten largest clones take just under 8%. Specimen: blood. The source is a woman aged 18-29 years with Graves' hyperthyroidism.

The chain employs TRBV20-1 and TRBJ2-7; weak D call: TRBD1 (5 bases). With 4 bases removed from V and 1 base from J, the gap between germline ends came to 11 bases. The CDR3 contains 13 residues. Germline CDR1 is DFQATT and CDR2 is SNEGSKA (reference sequence). The CDR3 protein is CSATTQVSYEQYF. DNA of the CDR3: TGCAGTGCTACTACACAGGTATCCTACGAGCAGTACTTC.

The table lists this clonotype with a count of one. It may be a read error: a sequence one base away is much more abundant. The J gene is TRBJ2-5, the V gene TRBV10-2; perhaps D is TRBD1 or TRBD2 (5 bases each). The CDR3 length is 14 residues. Germline values: CDR1 WSHSY, CDR2 SAAADI. CDR3 nucleotides: TGCGCCGGCAGAGTGGGGACCCCGGGGGAGACCCAGTACTTC. Protein sequence: CAGRVGTPGETQYF.